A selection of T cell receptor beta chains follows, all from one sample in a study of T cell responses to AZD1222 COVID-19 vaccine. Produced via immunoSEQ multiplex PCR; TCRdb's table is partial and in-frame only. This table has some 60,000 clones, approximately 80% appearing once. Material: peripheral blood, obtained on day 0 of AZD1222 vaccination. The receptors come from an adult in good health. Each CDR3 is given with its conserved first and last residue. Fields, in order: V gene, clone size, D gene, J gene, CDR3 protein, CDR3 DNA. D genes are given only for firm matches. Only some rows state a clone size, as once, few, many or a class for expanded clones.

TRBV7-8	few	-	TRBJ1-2	CASSLGEMGYGYTF	TGTGCCAGCAGCTTAGGGGAAATGGGCTATGGCTACACCTTC
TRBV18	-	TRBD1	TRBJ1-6	CASSPERDRGLRPLHF	TGTGCCAGCTCACCTGAAAGAGACAGGGGTTTACGCCCCCTCCACTTT
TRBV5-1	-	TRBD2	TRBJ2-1	CASSSGLAGTSYNEQFF	TGCGCCAGCAGCTCTGGACTAGCGGGAACCTCCTACAATGAGCAGTTCTTC
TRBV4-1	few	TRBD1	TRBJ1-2	CASSQPGQGIGGYTF	TGCGCCAGCAGCCAGCCGGGACAGGGAATAGGTGGCTACACCTTC
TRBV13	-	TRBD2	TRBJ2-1	CASSSASGSAYNEQFF	TGTGCCAGCAGCTCGGCCAGCGGGAGTGCCTACAATGAGCAGTTCTTC
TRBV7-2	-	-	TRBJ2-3	CASSLVAASTDTQYF	TGTGCCAGCAGCTTAGTGGCAGCCAGCACAGATACGCAGTATTTT
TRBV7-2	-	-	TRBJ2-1	CASSPLQGSYNEQFF	TGTGCCAGCAGCCCCCTACAGGGTAGCTACAATGAGCAGTTCTTC
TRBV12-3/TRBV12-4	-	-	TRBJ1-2	CASSLAGYGYTF	TGTGCCAGCAGTTTAGCCGGATATGGCTACACCTTC
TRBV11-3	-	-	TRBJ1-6	CASSLDAGRSSPLHF	TGTGCCAGCAGCTTAGATGCAGGGCGAAGTTCACCCCTCCACTTT
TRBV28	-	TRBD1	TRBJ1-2	CASRGQGLGYTF	TGTGCCAGCAGAGGACAGGGCCTGGGCTACACCTTC
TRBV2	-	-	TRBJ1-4	CASKGGPTNEKLFF	TGTGCCAGCAAGGGTGGACCGACTAATGAAAAACTGTTTTTT
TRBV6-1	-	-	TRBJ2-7	CASSDPSRLEQYF	TGTGCCAGCAGTGACCCGAGCCGCTTGGAGCAGTACTTC
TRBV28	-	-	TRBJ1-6	CASSLLTYNSPLHF	TGTGCCAGCAGTTTACTTACCTATAATTCACCCCTCCACTTT
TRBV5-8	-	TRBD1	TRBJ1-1	CASSHRQGRTAFF	TGTGCCAGCAGCCACCGACAGGGGAGAACGGCTTTCTTT
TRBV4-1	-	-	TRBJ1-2	CASSQEVYGRRGGSGYTF	TGCGCCAGCAGCCAAGAAGTTTACGGCAGAAGGGGGGGTAGTGGCTACACCTTC
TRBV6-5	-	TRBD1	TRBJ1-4	CASSKTGGSEKLFF	TGTGCCAGCAGTAAGACAGGGGGGTCAGAAAAACTGTTTTTT
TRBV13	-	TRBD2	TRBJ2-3	CASSSLTLTISGATDTQYF	TGTGCCAGCAGCTCGCTCACCCTTACCATTAGCGGGGCCACAGATACGCAGTATTTT
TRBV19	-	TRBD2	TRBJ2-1	CASSELAGSYNEQFF	TGTGCCAGTAGTGAACTAGCGGGATCTTACAATGAGCAGTTCTTC
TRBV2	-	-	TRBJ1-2	CASSEAPGRLYGYTF	TGTGCCAGCAGTGAAGCGCCAGGCCGGCTTTATGGCTACACCTTC
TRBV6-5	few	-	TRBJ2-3	CASSYDSTDTQYF	TGTGCCAGCAGTTACGACAGCACAGATACGCAGTATTTT
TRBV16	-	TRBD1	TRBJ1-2	CASSLGTGTGYTF	TGTGCCAGCAGCCTGGGGACAGGGACTGGCTACACCTTC
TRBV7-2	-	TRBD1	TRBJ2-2	CASRLQGTGELFF	TGTGCCAGCAGGCTACAGGGGACCGGGGAGCTGTTTTTT
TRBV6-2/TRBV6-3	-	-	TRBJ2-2	CASSRRPGDGGELFF	TGTGCCAGCAGCCGTCGACCTGGGGACGGCGGGGAGCTGTTTTTT
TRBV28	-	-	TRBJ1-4	CASTRGYEKLFF	TGTGCCAGCACGAGGGGGTATGAAAAACTGTTTTTT
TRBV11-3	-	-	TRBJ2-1	CASSPFEAAYNEQFF	TGTGCCAGCAGCCCCTTCGAGGCGGCGTACAATGAGCAGTTCTTC
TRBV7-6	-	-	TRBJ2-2	CASSLAGGEEAGELFF	TGTGCCAGCAGCTTAGCTGGGGGCGAAGAGGCCGGGGAGCTGTTTTTT
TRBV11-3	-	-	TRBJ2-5	CASSTSGDGGETQYF	TGTGCCAGCAGCACGTCCGGGGACGGGGGAGAGACCCAGTACTTC
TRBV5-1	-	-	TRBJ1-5	CASSFSGNQPQHF	TGCGCCAGCAGCTTTTCGGGCAATCAGCCCCAGCATTTT
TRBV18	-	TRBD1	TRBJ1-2	CASSPEQGAVGYGYTF	TGTGCCAGCTCACCCGAACAGGGGGCGGTAGGCTATGGCTACACCTTC
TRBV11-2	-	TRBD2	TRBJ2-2	CASSLASGIPPGELFF	TGTGCCAGCAGCTTAGCTAGCGGGATCCCTCCCGGGGAGCTGTTTTTT
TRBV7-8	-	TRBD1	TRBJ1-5	CASSRWDSLRNQPQHF	TGTGCCAGCAGCCGGTGGGACAGTCTGCGGAATCAGCCCCAGCATTTT
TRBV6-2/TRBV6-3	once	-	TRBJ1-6	CASSFRAAEGGSPLHF	TGTGCCAGCAGTTTTCGGGCAGCGGAGGGCGGTTCACCCCTCCACTTT
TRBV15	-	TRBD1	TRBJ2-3	CATSKGQIIPSTDTQYF	TGTGCCACCAGCAAGGGACAGATTATTCCTAGCACAGATACGCAGTATTTT
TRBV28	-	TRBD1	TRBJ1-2	CASSSPGQGTGNGYTF	TGTGCCAGCAGTTCGCCGGGACAGGGAACGGGAAATGGCTACACCTTC
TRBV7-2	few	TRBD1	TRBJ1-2	CASSLFGTGAYGYTF	TGTGCCAGCAGCTTATTTGGGACAGGGGCCTATGGCTACACCTTC
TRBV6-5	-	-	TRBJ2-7	CASSYRDRSYEQYF	TGTGCCAGCAGTTACAGGGATCGCTCCTACGAGCAGTACTTC
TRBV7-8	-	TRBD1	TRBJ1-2	CASSLARTGHGNGYTF	TGTGCCAGCAGCTTAGCGCGGACAGGGCATGGGAATGGCTACACCTTC
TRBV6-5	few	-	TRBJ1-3	CASSRDSSGNTIYF	TGTGCCAGCAGCCGTGACAGCAGTGGAAACACCATATATTTT
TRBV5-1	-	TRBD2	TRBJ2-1	CASSLGLASTYNEQFF	TGCGCCAGCAGCTTGGGACTAGCGAGTACCTACAATGAGCAGTTCTTC
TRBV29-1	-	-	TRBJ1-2	CSVFEYGYTF	TGCAGCGTTTTTGAGTATGGCTACACCTTC
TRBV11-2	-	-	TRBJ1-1	CASSLEGASQAFF	TGTGCCAGCAGCTTAGAAGGAGCGTCCCAAGCTTTCTTT
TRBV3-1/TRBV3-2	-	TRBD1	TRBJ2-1	CASSQGQGYNEQFF	TGTGCCAGCAGCCAGGGACAGGGATACAATGAGCAGTTCTTC
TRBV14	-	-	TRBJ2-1	CASSQVGGTSYNEQFF	TGTGCCAGCAGCCAAGTCGGCGGGACGTCCTACAATGAGCAGTTCTTC
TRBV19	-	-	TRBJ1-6	CASSTTGSNSPLHF	TGTGCCAGTAGTACCACAGGATCTAATTCACCCCTCCACTTT
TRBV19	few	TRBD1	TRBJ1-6	CASSISDRGNSPLHF	TGTGCCAGTAGTATATCTGACAGGGGGAATTCACCCCTCCACTTT
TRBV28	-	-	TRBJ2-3	CASCIGYTDTQYF	TGTGCCAGTTGTATTGGTTACACAGATACGCAGTATTTT
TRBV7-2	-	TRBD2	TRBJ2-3	CASSSRGSGADTQYF	TGTGCCAGCAGCTCCCGGGGTAGCGGGGCAGATACGCAGTATTTT
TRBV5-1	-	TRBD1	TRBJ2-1	CASSPGQGVYNEQFF	TGCGCCAGCAGCCCGGGACAGGGGGTTTACAATGAGCAGTTCTTC
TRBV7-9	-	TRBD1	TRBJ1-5	CASSQTGGGNQPQHF	TGTGCCAGCAGCCAAACAGGGGGCGGCAATCAGCCCCAGCATTTT
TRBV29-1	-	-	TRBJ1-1	CSVWGGRGSGASTEAFF	TGCAGCGTTTGGGGAGGGCGTGGATCAGGAGCGAGCACTGAAGCTTTCTTT
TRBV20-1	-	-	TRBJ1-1	CSAIVNTEAFF	TGCAGTGCTATTGTCAACACTGAAGCTTTCTTT
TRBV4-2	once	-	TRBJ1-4	CASSHPGGLTEKLFF	TGTGCCAGCAGCCATCCAGGAGGGCTGACTGAAAAACTGTTTTTT
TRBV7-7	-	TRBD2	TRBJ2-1	CASSKTSGRYNEQFF	TGTGCCAGCAGCAAGACTAGCGGGAGGTACAATGAGCAGTTCTTC